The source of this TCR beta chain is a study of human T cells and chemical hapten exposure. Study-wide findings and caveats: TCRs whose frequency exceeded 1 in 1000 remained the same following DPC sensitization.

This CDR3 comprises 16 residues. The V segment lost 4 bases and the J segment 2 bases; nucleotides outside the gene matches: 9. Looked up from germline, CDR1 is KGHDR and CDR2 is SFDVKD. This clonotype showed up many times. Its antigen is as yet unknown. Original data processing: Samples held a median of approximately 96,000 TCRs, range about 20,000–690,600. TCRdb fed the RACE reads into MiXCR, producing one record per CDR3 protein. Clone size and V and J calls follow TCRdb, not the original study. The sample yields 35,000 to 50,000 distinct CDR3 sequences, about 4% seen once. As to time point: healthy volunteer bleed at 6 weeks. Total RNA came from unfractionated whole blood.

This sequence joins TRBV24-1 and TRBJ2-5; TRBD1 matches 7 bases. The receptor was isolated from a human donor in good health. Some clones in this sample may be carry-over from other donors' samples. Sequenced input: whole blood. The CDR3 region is CATSDRPRTGQETQYF. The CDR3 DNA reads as TGTGCCACCAGTGACCGCCCTAGGACAGGTCAAGAGACCCAGTACTTC.